This record covers a single T cell receptor beta chain. As yet, its antigen is unknown. Germline V gene sequence: CDR1 MNHEY, CDR2 SVGAGI. With V trimmed by 2 bases and J by 6 bases, 0 bases remained unmatched. The CDR3 loop spans 12 amino acids. These data come from a study of T cells after yellow fever vaccination. MiXCR was run by TCRdb on the 5' RACE reads, yielding one entry per CDR3 protein. The sample records tens of thousands of distinct CDR3 sequences, approximately 7.5% being singletons. Study-level findings and limits: Booster samples showed a return of most primary-vaccination clones (roughly 96% CD4, over 70% CD8). The presence of abundant clonotypes contaminating from the bulk population was possible in FACS-sorted repertoires.

Here the sequenced sample was CD8+ T cells sorted from PBMCs, taken on the day of the yellow fever booster vaccination. The receptor comes from a man under 40 who received the YFV17D yellow fever vaccine. The chain carries TRBV6-5 and TRBJ2-7; 8 nucleotides align to TRBD2. DNA for the CDR3: TGTGCCAGCAGTTACACTAGCGGCGAGCAGTACTTC. Its translation is CASSYTSGEQYF.